The clone carrying this TCR beta chain showed up just once. This sample stems from a study of blood T cell repertoires in COVID-19. This CDR3 comprises 16 residues. Trimming cost V 3 bases and J 5 bases, with 17 bases left between them. The V gene's germline CDR1 is SGHAT and CDR2 FQNNGV. In the original analysis: The assay estimated nucleated cells by amplifying reference gene primers. Assay: immunoSEQ multiplex PCR; the TCRdb copy retains only in-frame clones and omits some. V, J and clone size were drawn from that table, and D and trimming were deduced from the DNA. The table has 80,000 to 100,000 clones, 74% seen once.

This chain joins TRBV11-2 and TRBJ1-5; D possibly corresponds to TRBD1 (5 bases). Sequenced input: peripheral blood. This clonotype was sampled from a man in his 70s with COVID-19, enrolled during active disease. This CDR3 reads CASSLGGPQSHQPQHF. CDR3 sequence (DNA): TGTGCCAGCAGCTTGGGGGGTCCACAGAGTCATCAGCCCCAGCATTTT.